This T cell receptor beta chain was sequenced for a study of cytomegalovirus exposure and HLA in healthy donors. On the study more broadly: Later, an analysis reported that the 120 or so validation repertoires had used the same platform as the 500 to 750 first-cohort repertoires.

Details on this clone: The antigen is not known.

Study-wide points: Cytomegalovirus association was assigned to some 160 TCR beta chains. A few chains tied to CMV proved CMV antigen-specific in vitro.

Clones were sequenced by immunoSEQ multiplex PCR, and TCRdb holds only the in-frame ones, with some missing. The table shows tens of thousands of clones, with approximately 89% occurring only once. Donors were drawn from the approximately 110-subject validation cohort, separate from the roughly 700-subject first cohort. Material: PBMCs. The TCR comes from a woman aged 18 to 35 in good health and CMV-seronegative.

The CDR3 nucleotides read TGTGCCTGGAGTGTGGGCACGACCGGGGAGCCCCAGCATTTT. This encodes CAWSVGTTGEPQHF. This sequence joins TRBV30 and TRBJ1-5; D gene unclear. With 0 bases removed from V and 8 bases from J, the gap between germline ends came to 14 bases. Germline V CDR1 and CDR2: GTSNPN, SVGIG (reference sequence). This CDR3 is 14 amino acids long.